A selection of T cell receptor beta chains follows, all from one sample in a study of OX40 agonist ivuxolimab in advanced cancers. Profiled with immunoSEQ multiplex PCR; TCRdb holds only in-frame clones, not every one. Seen here are about 91,000 clones, just over 85% observed once, and the top ten hold around 1.8%. Sequences were derived from CD4+ or CD8+ T cells sorted from blood, sampled in a trial of the OX40 agonist ivuxolimab. These TCRs come from an adult with an advanced solid tumor such as melanoma, head and neck, liver or kidney cancer. CDR3s include the opening cysteine and the closing phenylalanine or tryptophan. The D gene is left open where the match is weak. A row's size may be missing; if present it is once, few, many or a size class.

>TRBV7-8|TRBJ2-3|TRBD2|.
TGTGCCAGCAGCTTGGGGGCACCACTAGCGGGAGGGAACACAGATACGCAGTATTTT
CASSLGAPLAGGNTDTQYF
>TRBV6-5|TRBJ2-5|.|once
TGTGCCAGCAGTTACTCGAGGGGTCAAGAGACCCAGTACTTC
CASSYSRGQETQYF
>TRBV11-3|TRBJ1-1|.|once
TGTGCCAGCAGCTTAGATGGAATGAACACTGAAGCTTTCTTT
CASSLDGMNTEAFF
>TRBV15|TRBJ2-5|TRBD2|once
TGTGCCACCAGCACCGGGACTAGCGGGAGATTAGAGACCCAGTACTTC
CATSTGTSGRLETQYF
>TRBV5-1|TRBJ1-2|.|.
TGCGCCAGCAGCTTGGCCAGTCCGACGGGCTATGGCTACACCTTC
CASSLASPTGYGYTF
>TRBV27|TRBJ2-7|TRBD2|.
TGTGCCAGCAGTTTATATGCGGGAGCTCCTGGCGAGCAGTACTTC
CASSLYAGAPGEQYF
>TRBV7-3|TRBJ2-1|TRBD2|.
TGTGCCAGCAGCCCCACGACTAGCGCCACAAACAATGAGCAGTTCTTC
CASSPTTSATNNEQFF
>TRBV6-1|TRBJ1-3|.|few
TGTGCCAGCAGTGAAGTTGGTTATTCGCGAAACACCATATATTTT
CASSEVGYSRNTIYF
>TRBV7-9|TRBJ2-5|TRBD2|once
TGTGCCAGCAGCTTAGGGGGACTAGCGAAGCAGTACTTC
CASSLGGLAKQYF
>TRBV21-1|TRBJ2-7|.|.
TGTGCCGGGGGAACTCCGGGACTAGCTAAAACCTACGAGCAGTACTTC
CAGGTPGLAKTYEQYF
>TRBV6-6|TRBJ1-5|.|.
TGTGCCAGCAATATAGGGATGAATAGCAATCAGCCCCAGCATTTT
CASNIGMNSNQPQHF
>TRBV28|TRBJ1-2|TRBD1|.
TGTGCCAGCAGTTTAGGGACAGGGTATGGCTACACCTTC
CASSLGTGYGYTF
>TRBV11-3|TRBJ2-5|TRBD2|.
TGTGCCAGCAGCTTAGGAGGCGGGAGCCAAGAGACCCAGTACTTC
CASSLGGGSQETQYF
>TRBV6-5|TRBJ1-2|.|.
TGTGCCAGCAGTAAACGAGGAGATGGCTACACCTTC
CASSKRGDGYTF
>TRBV5-1|TRBJ2-3|.|few
TGCGCCAGCAGCCCGGGACTCCCAGACACAGATACGCAGTATTTT
CASSPGLPDTDTQYF
>TRBV30|TRBJ2-3|.|.
TGTGCTCTCCGCCAGGGTAGCCATAGCACAGATACGCAGTATTTT
CALRQGSHSTDTQYF
>TRBV5-5|TRBJ2-1|TRBD2|.
TGTGCCAGCAGCTTAGGACTAGCGGGGACCTACAATGAGCAGTTCTTC
CASSLGLAGTYNEQFF
>TRBV7-2|TRBJ2-7|TRBD1|.
TGTGCCAGCAGCCCCAGTTCAGGGGGCCCTTACGAGCAGTACTTC
CASSPSSGGPYEQYF
>TRBV7-6|TRBJ2-1|.|once
TGTGCCAGCAGCTTACGGGAGAATGAGCAGTTCTTC
CASSLRENEQFF
>TRBV4-1|TRBJ2-1|.|.
TGCGCCAGCAGCCAACTAGCGAAGGTTTACAATGAGCAGTTCTTC
CASSQLAKVYNEQFF
>TRBV6-6|TRBJ2-7|TRBD2|.
TGTGCCAGCAGTCTAGCGGGCCTTGAGCAGTACTTC
CASSLAGLEQYF
>TRBV30|TRBJ1-1|TRBD1|.
TGTGCCTGGACAAGACAGGGGGACACTGAAGCTTTCTTT
CAWTRQGDTEAFF
>TRBV15|TRBJ2-1|.|.
TGTGCCACCAGCAGAGATATTGGATCTGGGGCCCATGAGCAGTTCTTC
CATSRDIGSGAHEQFF
>TRBV29-1|TRBJ1-1|.|.
TGCAGCGTTGAAGGGCAACCTAACACTGAAGCTTTCTTT
CSVEGQPNTEAFF
>TRBV5-4|TRBJ2-3|TRBD2|.
TGTGCCAGCAGCCCTGGGGTGGTAGCGGGACCCGCAGATACGCAGTATTTT
CASSPGVVAGPADTQYF
>TRBV10-3|TRBJ1-3|TRBD1|.
TGTGCCATCAGAGGGACAGACTCTGGAAACACCATATATTTT
CAIRGTDSGNTIYF
>TRBV5-1|TRBJ2-1|TRBD2|.
TGCGCCAGCAGCTTGGGTTCTAGCGGGGGCGATGAGCAGTTCTTC
CASSLGSSGGDEQFF
>TRBV7-8|TRBJ2-1|.|.
TGTGCCAGCAGCGTCGGGACTTCCCATGAGCAGTTCTTC
CASSVGTSHEQFF
>TRBV5-5|TRBJ2-3|.|.
TGTGCCAGCAGACCAGAAATGGGAACAGATACGCAGTATTTT
CASRPEMGTDTQYF
>TRBV12-5|TRBJ2-5|.|.
TGTGCTAGTGCCGGGACTGAGGAGACCCAGTACTTC
CASAGTEETQYF
>TRBV2|TRBJ2-7|.|.
TGTGCCGGGTCCGTTTCTTGGGGGAGCGAGCAGTACTTC
CAGSVSWGSEQYF
>TRBV5-4|TRBJ2-1|.|.
TGTGCCAGCAGCTTGGCAGGGGATCTCAATGAGCAGTTCTTC
CASSLAGDLNEQFF
>TRBV27|TRBJ2-3|.|.
TGTGCCAGCAGTTTAAATCGGGCAGATACGCAGTATTTT
CASSLNRADTQYF
>TRBV7-9|TRBJ2-1|TRBD2|once
TGTGCCAGCAGCTTAGCGCTAGCGGGAGGGGGGGAGCAGTTCTTC
CASSLALAGGGEQFF
>TRBV5-1|TRBJ2-1|.|.
TGCGCCAGCAGCTTATCCTCCTACAATGAGCAGTTCTTC
CASSLSSYNEQFF
>TRBV7-2|TRBJ2-7|.|.
TGTGCCAGCAGCCTGACTAGTTCCCAGCAGTACTTC
CASSLTSSQQYF
>TRBV5-1|TRBJ2-7|.|.
TGCGCCAGCAGCTTGGGCAGCGGTGGGGCCTACGAGCAGTACTTC
CASSLGSGGAYEQYF
>TRBV2|TRBJ2-4|.|.
TGTGCCAGCGCGGGTACAGGGTTATCCAAAAACATTCAGTACTTC
CASAGTGLSKNIQYF
>TRBV10-2|TRBJ2-7|.|.
TGCGCCAGCAGTGAGGCGTGGGGCCTTAGCTCCTACGAGCAGTACTTC
CASSEAWGLSSYEQYF
>TRBV6-6|TRBJ2-7|.|.
TGTGCCAGCACTCTGGACGGATCTTCCTACGAGCAGTACTTC
CASTLDGSSYEQYF
>TRBV27|TRBJ2-5|.|.
TGTGCCAGCCGTACAGTGGGACAACCCCAAGAGACCCAGTACTTC
CASRTVGQPQETQYF
>TRBV19|TRBJ2-1|TRBD2|.
TGTGCCAGTAGTATTGGCAGCGGGAGCTACAATGAGCAGTTCTTC
CASSIGSGSYNEQFF